This T cell receptor beta chain was retrieved from a study of technical replicates of blood from a few donors. Generated by immunoSEQ multiplex PCR, the TCRdb table keeps only in-frame clones and is missing some. The data show about 56,000 clones, just under 95% seen once. By share of the sample, this clone is medium-sized. The CDR3 has 12 amino acids. With 6 bases removed from V and 5 bases from J, the gap between germline ends came to 10 bases. CDR1 is SGHTA and CDR2 is FQGNSA in the germline V gene. The TCR was taken from a human donor in good health. Some clones in this sample may be carry-over from other donors' samples. The V gene is TRBV7-2, the J gene TRBJ1-2; tentative D call: TRBD1 (5 bases). The sequencing input was PBMCs. The DNA of the CDR3 is TGTGCCAGCAGTACAGGTGTTTATGGCTACACCTTC. The encoded protein is CASSTGVYGYTF.